The entry below gives a single T cell receptor beta chain sequence along with its context. The data originate from a study of Graves' ophthalmopathy and Graves' hyperthyroidism. RNA served as the template for amplifying TCR beta CDR3 regions. HTBI-primed RT-PCR formed the first round, and a multiplex PCR formed the second. TCRdb reanalysed the multiplex PCR reads using MiXCR and keeps one entry per CDR3 protein. The table has just over 600,000 distinct CDR3 sequences, about a fifth seen once. Germline assignment: CDR1 MGHDK and CDR2 SYGVNS. The V segment lost 4 bases and the J segment 2 bases; nucleotides outside the gene matches: 15. The length of the CDR3 is 18 residues.

This receptor was obtained from a woman under 30 with stable Graves' hyperthyroidism. Some clones in this sample may be carry-over from other donors' samples. Specimen: peripheral blood. The V and J genes are TRBV25-1 and TRBJ2-5; 8 bases are a match to TRBD2. The CDR3 bases are TGTGCCAGCAGTGGTCTCCTCGCAACTAGCGGTCTTCAAGAGACCCAGTACTTC. Translated: CASSGLLATSGLQETQYF.